The rows below give T cell receptor beta chains drawn from one sample of a study of regulatory T cells in long-lasting Graves disease. TCRdb ran MiXCR on the multiplex PCR reads and lists one entry per CDR3 protein. The sample yields roughly 420,000 distinct CDR3 sequences, roughly 17% seen once. These data also formed part of another study, on T cells in Graves' hyperthyroidism and ophthalmopathy.

Sequenced material: peripheral blood mononuclear cells (PBMCs), taken at new diagnosis, from a patient treated with antithyroid drugs. Receptors were obtained from a woman aged 18-29 years with Graves disease. The CDR3 runs from the conserved cysteine through the conserved F or W. D genes are given only for firm matches. Clone size is not always given. Where it is, it says once, few, many or a class for expanded clones.

clone_size	v_call	j_call	d_call	cdr3_aa	cdr3_nt
few	TRBV19	TRBJ1-5	TRBD1	CASSTRPFRDRGNQPQHF	TGTGCCAGTAGTACTAGACCTTTCCGGGACAGGGGCAATCAGCCCCAGCATTTT
.	TRBV12-3/TRBV12-4	TRBJ1-6	TRBD1	CASSKQGLFYNSPLHF	TGTGCCAGCAGCAAACAGGGGTTGTTCTATAATTCACCCCTCCACTTT
many	TRBV6-4	TRBJ2-7	TRBD2	CASSDSAETSGRPTRTYEQYF	TGTGCCAGCAGTGACTCAGCGGAGACTAGCGGGAGGCCCACTCGGACCTACGAGCAGTACTTC
few	TRBV18	TRBJ1-3	.	CASSPPLGAAGNTIYF	TGTGCCAGCTCACCACCGCTGGGGGCGGCTGGAAACACCATATATTTT
many	TRBV24-1	TRBJ1-1	.	CATSDSDRSEAFF	TGTGCCACCAGTGATTCGGACAGATCTGAAGCTTTCTTT
few	TRBV4-2	TRBJ1-1	.	CASSTMMDANTEAFF	TGTGCCAGCAGCACAATGATGGATGCGAACACTGAAGCTTTCTTT
.	TRBV7-9	TRBJ2-5	TRBD1	CANSLAGQGRETQYF	TGTGCCAACAGCTTAGCCGGACAGGGACGGGAGACCCAGTACTTC
.	TRBV19	TRBJ2-3	.	CASSIESLHESTDTQYF	TGTGCCAGTAGTATAGAGAGCCTACATGAAAGCACAGATACGCAGTATTTT
many	TRBV18	TRBJ1-2	.	CASSPGQQHYGYTF	TGTGCCAGCTCACCGGGACAACAACACTATGGCTACACCTTC
many	TRBV10-3	TRBJ1-2	.	CAINGHGNYGYTF	TGTGCCATCAATGGCCATGGAAACTATGGCTACACCTTC
.	TRBV9	TRBJ2-7	TRBD2	CASSLASGPTYEQYF	TGTGCCAGCAGCCTAGCTAGCGGGCCGACCTACGAGCAGTACTTC
.	TRBV3-1	TRBJ1-2	TRBD1	CASSPTGYYGYTF	TGTGCCAGCAGTCCGACAGGGTACTATGGCTACACCTTC
few	TRBV6-5	TRBJ2-5	.	CASSYPLVGETQYF	TGTGCCAGCAGTTACCCGTTAGTCGGAGAGACCCAGTACTTC
many	TRBV2	TRBJ1-5	.	CASSREGGRNQPQHF	TGTGCCAGCAGTAGGGAGGGGGGTCGGAATCAGCCCCAGCATTTT
few	TRBV28	TRBJ2-7	.	CATLDPRGFYEQYF	TGTGCCACACTTGACCCTAGGGGCTTTTACGAGCAGTACTTC
few	TRBV6-2/TRBV6-3	TRBJ1-1	.	CASSYGSMGGSTEAFF	TGTGCCAGCAGTTACGGGTCTATGGGCGGTTCCACTGAAGCTTTCTTT
many	TRBV6-1	TRBJ2-5	TRBD2	CASSKLAGETQYF	TGTGCCAGCAGTAAACTAGCGGGAGAGACCCAGTACTTC
few	TRBV7-9	TRBJ2-7	TRBD2	CASSLEGGRVNEQYF	TGTGCCAGCAGCTTAGAGGGCGGGAGGGTGAACGAGCAGTACTTC
.	TRBV25-1	TRBJ2-7	.	CASSEYRGEQYF	TGTGCCAGCAGTGAATACAGGGGCGAGCAGTACTTC
many	TRBV27	TRBJ2-5	.	CASSPNEGGQTQYF	TGTGCCAGCAGCCCAAATGAGGGAGGTCAGACCCAGTACTTC
many	TRBV18	TRBJ1-1	TRBD1	CASSPRTGENTEAFF	TGTGCCAGCAGCCCGAGGACAGGGGAAAACACTGAAGCTTTCTTT
.	TRBV20-1	TRBJ2-3	.	CSARGLGRAGTDTQYF	TGCAGTGCTAGAGGTCTGGGGCGGGCCGGCACAGATACGCAGTATTTT
many	TRBV25-1	TRBJ1-1	.	CASSDRRAEAFF	TGTGCCAGCAGTGACAGAAGAGCTGAAGCTTTCTTT
many	TRBV20-1	TRBJ2-7	TRBD1	CSARDLTGNSRYEQYF	TGCAGTGCTAGAGATCTGACAGGGAATTCCAGGTACGAGCAGTACTTC
many	TRBV12-3/TRBV12-4	TRBJ1-1	.	CASSSAQANTEAFF	TGTGCCAGCAGTTCTGCGCAGGCGAACACTGAAGCTTTCTTT
few	TRBV7-7	TRBJ2-1	.	CASSLVPARSSYNEQFF	TGTGCTAGCAGCTTAGTCCCGGCTAGGAGCTCCTACAATGAGCAGTTCTTC
many	TRBV6-5	TRBJ2-5	.	CASSYDWNTETQYF	TGTGCCAGCAGTTACGATTGGAATACGGAGACCCAGTACTTC
many	TRBV28	TRBJ2-7	.	CASSLSIPRAEQYF	TGTGCCAGCAGTTTAAGTATCCCTAGGGCCGAGCAGTACTTC
many	TRBV29-1	TRBJ2-1	TRBD2	CSVVVAGGRNEQFF	TGCAGCGTTGTGGTAGCGGGAGGTCGGAATGAGCAGTTCTTC
many	TRBV28	TRBJ2-5	.	CASSFWDLGGDQETQYF	TGTGCCAGCAGCTTTTGGGACCTAGGGGGAGATCAAGAGACCCAGTACTTC
.	TRBV6-2/TRBV6-3	TRBJ2-7	TRBD1	CASSLLTGLPVYEQYF	TGTGCCAGCAGTTTATTGACAGGGCTCCCAGTCTACGAGCAGTACTTC